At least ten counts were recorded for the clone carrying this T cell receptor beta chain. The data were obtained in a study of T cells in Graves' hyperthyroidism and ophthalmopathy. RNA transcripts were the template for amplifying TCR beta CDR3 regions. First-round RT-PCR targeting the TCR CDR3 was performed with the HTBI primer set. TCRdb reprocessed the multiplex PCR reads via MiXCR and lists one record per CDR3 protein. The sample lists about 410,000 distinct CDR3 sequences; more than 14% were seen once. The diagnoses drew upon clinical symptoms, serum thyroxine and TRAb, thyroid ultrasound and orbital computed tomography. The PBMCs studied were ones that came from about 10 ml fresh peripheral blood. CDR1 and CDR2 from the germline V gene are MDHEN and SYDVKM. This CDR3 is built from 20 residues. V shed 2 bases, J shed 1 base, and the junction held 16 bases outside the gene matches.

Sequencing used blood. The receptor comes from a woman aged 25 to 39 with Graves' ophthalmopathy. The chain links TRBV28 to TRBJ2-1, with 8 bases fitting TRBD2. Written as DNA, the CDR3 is TGTGCCAGCAGTTTAAGTGCCTCAGCGGGGGCCCCCGCTTCCTACAATGAGCAGTTCTTC. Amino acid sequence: CASSLSASAGAPASYNEQFF.